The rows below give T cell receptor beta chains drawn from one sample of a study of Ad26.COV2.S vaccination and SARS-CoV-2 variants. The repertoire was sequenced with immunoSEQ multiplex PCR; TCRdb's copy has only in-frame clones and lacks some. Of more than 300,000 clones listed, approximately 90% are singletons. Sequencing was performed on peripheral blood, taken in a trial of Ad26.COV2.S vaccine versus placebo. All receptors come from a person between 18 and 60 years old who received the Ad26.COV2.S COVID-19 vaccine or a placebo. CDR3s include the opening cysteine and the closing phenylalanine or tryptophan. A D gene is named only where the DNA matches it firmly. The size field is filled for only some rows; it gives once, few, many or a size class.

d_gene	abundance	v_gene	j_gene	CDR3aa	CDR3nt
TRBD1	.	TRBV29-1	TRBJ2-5	CSVEMGVRGPGETQYF	TGCAGCGTTGAAATGGGGGTCAGGGGGCCCGGGGAGACCCAGTACTTC
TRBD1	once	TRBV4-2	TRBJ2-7	CASSHGTGSGYEQYF	TGTGCCAGCAGCCATGGGACAGGGTCCGGCTACGAGCAGTACTTC
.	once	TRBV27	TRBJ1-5	CASSLRLSQPQHF	TGTGCCAGCAGTTTGAGACTTAGCCAGCCCCAGCATTTT
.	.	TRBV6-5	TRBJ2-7	CASSLVPGSEQYF	TGTGCCAGCAGCCTGGTCCCGGGCTCCGAGCAGTACTTC
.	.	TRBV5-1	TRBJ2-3	CASSLGTYDIDTQYF	TGCGCCAGCAGCTTGGGCACATACGACATAGATACGCAGTATTTT
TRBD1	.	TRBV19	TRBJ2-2	CASSRTPGTGTTGELFF	TGTGCCAGTAGTAGGACGCCCGGGACAGGGACCACCGGGGAGCTGTTTTTT
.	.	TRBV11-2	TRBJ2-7	CASSLAIDEQYF	TGTGCCAGCAGCTTAGCTATCGACGAGCAGTACTTC
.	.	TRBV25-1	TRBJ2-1	CASSDWTSNEQFF	TGTGCCAGCAGTGACTGGACCAGCAATGAGCAGTTCTTC
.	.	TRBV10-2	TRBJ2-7	CASGAPEQYF	TGCGCCAGCGGCGCACCCGAGCAGTACTTC
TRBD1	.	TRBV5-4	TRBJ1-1	CASSHNAGGASPPGAFF	TGTGCCAGCAGCCATAATGCAGGGGGCGCCTCCCCCCCCGGTGCTTTCTTT
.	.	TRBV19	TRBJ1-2	CASTLAGSYGYTF	TGTGCCAGCACACTGGCCGGTAGCTATGGCTACACCTTC
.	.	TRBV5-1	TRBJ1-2	CASSLDQAMGRGYTF	TGCGCCAGCAGCTTGGACCAAGCAATGGGGAGGGGCTACACCTTC
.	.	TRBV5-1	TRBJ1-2	CASSLGQGNYGYTF	TGCGCCAGCAGCTTGGGGCAGGGGAACTATGGCTACACCTTC
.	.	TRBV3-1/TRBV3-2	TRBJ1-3	CASSQTSGNTIYF	TGTGCCAGCAGTCAGACCTCTGGAAACACCATATATTTT
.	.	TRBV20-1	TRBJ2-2	CSASEGTGELFF	TGCAGTGCTAGTGAGGGCACCGGGGAGCTGTTTTTT
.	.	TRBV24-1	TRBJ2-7	CATSDIEETYEQYF	TGTGCCACCAGTGACATTGAGGAAACCTACGAGCAGTACTTC
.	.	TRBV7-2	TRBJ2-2	CASSLLRTNTGELFF	TGTGCCAGCAGCTTACTCCGTACGAACACCGGGGAGCTGTTTTTT
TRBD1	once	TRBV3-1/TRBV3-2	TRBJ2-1	CASSQDDGTGAYNEQFF	TGTGCCAGCAGCCAAGATGACGGGACAGGGGCCTACAATGAGCAGTTCTTC
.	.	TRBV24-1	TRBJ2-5	CATRRTGTETQYF	TGTGCCACCAGAAGAACCGGGACAGAGACCCAGTACTTC
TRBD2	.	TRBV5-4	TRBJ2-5	CASGAGEGETQYF	TGTGCCAGTGGAGCGGGAGAAGGAGAGACCCAGTACTTC
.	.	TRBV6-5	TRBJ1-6	CASSYSRQGHSPLHF	TGTGCCAGCAGTTACTCGAGGCAGGGGCATTCACCCCTCCACTTT
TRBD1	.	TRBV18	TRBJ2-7	CASSPPGQGADEQYF	TGTGCCAGCTCACCACCGGGACAGGGGGCGGACGAGCAGTACTTC
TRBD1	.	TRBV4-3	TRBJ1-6	CASSLTGTDNSPLHF	TGCGCCAGCAGCCTAACCGGGACAGATAATTCACCCCTCCACTTT
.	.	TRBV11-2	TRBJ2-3	CASSLGQVSTDTQYF	TGTGCCAGCAGCTTAGGTCAGGTTAGCACAGATACGCAGTATTTT
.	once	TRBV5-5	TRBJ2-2	CASSRTLHTGELFF	TGTGCCAGCAGCCGGACTTTACACACCGGGGAGCTGTTTTTT
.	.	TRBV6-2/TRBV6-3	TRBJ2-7	CASSWEHKDYEQYF	TGTGCCAGCAGTTGGGAACACAAGGATTACGAGCAGTACTTC
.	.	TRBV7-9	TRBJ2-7	CASSLNGLAEQYF	TGTGCCAGCAGCTTGAACGGTCTCGCCGAGCAGTACTTC
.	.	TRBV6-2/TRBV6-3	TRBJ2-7	CASSYSGGRHEQYF	TGTGCCAGCAGTTACTCCGGGGGAAGGCACGAGCAGTACTTC
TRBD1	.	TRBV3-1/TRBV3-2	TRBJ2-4	CASSHPDRENIQYF	TGTGCCAGCAGCCATCCGGACAGGGAAAACATTCAGTACTTC
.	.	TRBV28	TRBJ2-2	CASSFLRLGGELFF	TGTGCCAGCAGTTTCCTCCGACTCGGCGGGGAGCTGTTTTTT
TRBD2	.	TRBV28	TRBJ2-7	CASSLVTSGRIGEQYF	TGTGCCAGCAGTTTAGTGACTAGCGGGAGAATCGGAGAGCAGTACTTC
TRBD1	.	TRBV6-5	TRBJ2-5	CATRDRAYQETQYF	TGTGCCACCAGGGACAGGGCGTACCAAGAGACCCAGTACTTC
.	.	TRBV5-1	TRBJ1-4	CASSLVPRGRGEKLFF	TGCGCCAGCAGCTTGGTGCCCAGGGGCAGGGGTGAAAAACTGTTTTTT
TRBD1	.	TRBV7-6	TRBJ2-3	CASSQGEMVTDTQYF	TGTGCCAGCAGCCAGGGGGAGATGGTAACAGATACGCAGTATTTT
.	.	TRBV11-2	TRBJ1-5	CASGRAGQPQHF	TGTGCCAGCGGCCGTGCGGGTCAGCCCCAGCATTTT
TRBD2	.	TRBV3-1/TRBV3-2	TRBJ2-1	CASSQDLSGRAKNEQFF	TGTGCCAGCAGCCAAGATCTTAGCGGGAGGGCAAAAAATGAGCAGTTCTTC
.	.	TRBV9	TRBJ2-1	CASSVVPDEQFF	TGTGCCAGCAGCGTTGTTCCGGATGAGCAGTTCTTC
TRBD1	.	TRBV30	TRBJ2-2	CAWSRGQGTTGELFF	TGTGCCTGGAGCCGAGGACAGGGAACGACCGGGGAGCTGTTTTTT
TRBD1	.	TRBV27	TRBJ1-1	CASSPHAQQGRRGTEAFF	TGTGCCAGCAGTCCACATGCCCAACAGGGGCGACGCGGCACTGAAGCTTTCTTT
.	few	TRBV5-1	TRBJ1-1	CASSLEGEANTEAFF	TGCGCCAGCAGCTTGGAGGGGGAGGCGAACACTGAAGCTTTCTTT
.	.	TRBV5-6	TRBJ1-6	CASSFAGRQGYSPLHF	TGTGCCAGCAGCTTTGCGGGGCGTCAGGGCTATTCACCCCTCCACTTT
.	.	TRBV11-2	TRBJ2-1	CASGRRDNEQFF	TGTGCCAGCGGGCGGCGTGACAATGAGCAGTTCTTC
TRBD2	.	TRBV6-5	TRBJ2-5	CASSRLAGGEETQYF	TGTGCCAGCAGCCGTCTAGCGGGGGGAGAAGAGACCCAGTACTTC
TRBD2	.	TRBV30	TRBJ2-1	CAWLGTSSHEQFF	TGTGCCTGGCTCGGGACTAGCTCTCATGAGCAGTTCTTC
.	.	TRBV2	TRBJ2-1	CASTTRDIYEQFF	TGTGCCAGCACGACGAGGGACATCTACGAGCAGTTCTTC
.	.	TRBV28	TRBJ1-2	CASIGGPGSVIYGYTF	TGTGCCAGCATCGGTGGACCAGGGAGCGTCATCTATGGCTACACCTTC
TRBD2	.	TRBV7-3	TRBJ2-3	CASRVNGGDHTQYF	TGTGCCAGCAGAGTTAACGGGGGGGACCATACGCAGTATTTT
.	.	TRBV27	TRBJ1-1	CASSSQNTEAFF	TGTGCCAGCAGTTCACAGAACACTGAAGCTTTCTTT
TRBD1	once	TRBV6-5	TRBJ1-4	CASRGTGNEKLFF	TGTGCCAGCCGGGGGACAGGGAATGAAAAACTGTTTTTT
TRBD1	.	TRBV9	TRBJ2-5	CASSASPDRAGETQYF	TGTGCCAGCAGCGCAAGTCCGGACAGGGCGGGGGAGACCCAGTACTTC
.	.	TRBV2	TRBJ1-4	CASSETPGGLATNEKLFF	TGTGCCAGCAGTGAAACCCCGGGAGGACTTGCAACTAATGAAAAACTGTTTTTT
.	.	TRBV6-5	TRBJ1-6	CASSYRETQPLHF	TGTGCCAGCAGTTACAGAGAGACACAACCCCTCCACTTT
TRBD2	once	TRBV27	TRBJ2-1	CASSSRLAGSGEQFF	TGTGCCAGCAGTTCTCGACTAGCGGGATCTGGCGAGCAGTTCTTC
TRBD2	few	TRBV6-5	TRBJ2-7	CASHRGRAGEQYF	TGTGCCTCGCATCGCGGGAGGGCCGGCGAGCAGTACTTC